The clone carrying this TCR beta chain was seen a single time. This sample is part of a study of blood T cell repertoires in COVID-19. The overall study: Material from acute and convalescent COVID-19 was sourced from the United States, Italy and Spain. Sources were T cells, B-cell-depleted T cells, or PBMCs; the material itself was cDNA or gDNA.

The authors' processing: Cell counts per sample came from amplifying reference gene primers. TCRdb's table, derived via immunoSEQ multiplex PCR, lists solely in-frame clones and lacks some. V and J calls and clone size are those listed in that table; D and trimming were worked out from the DNA. Of a few hundred thousand clones in the sample, more than 75% are singletons; the top ten hold about 1.9%. Sequenced material: peripheral blood. This receptor was obtained from a woman aged 25-40 years who had recovered from COVID-19.

CDR3 sequence (DNA): TGTGCCAGCAGCTTGATGCAGGGGGCGGGGGAGCAGTACTTC. Translation gives CASSLMQGAGEQYF. This chain joins TRBV5-8 and TRBJ2-7; 8 nucleotides align to TRBD1. Germline V gene data show CDR1 as SGHTS and CDR2 as YDEGEE. Germline trimming cut 1 base from V and 7 bases from J; bases unmatched to any gene: 7. There are 14 residues in the CDR3.